One and the same sample provided the 6 T cell receptor beta chains below, sequenced in a study of T cells in women clearing cervical HPV infection. Data came from immunoSEQ multiplex PCR; TCRdb stores just in-frame clones and leaves some out. The listing contains 30,000 to 45,000 clones. Sequencing was performed on blood buffy coat. The receptors derive from a woman between 18 and 70 years old with a cervical HPV16 infection that either progressed to CIN3+ or cleared (not recorded which).

To note about this clone: A junction end diverges from the germline sequence, so it may reflect a read error. The read gets to within 3 residues of the CDR3 end, and the germline J gene fills in the rest. The same CDR3 arises from other DNA sequences in this sample as well. The chain carries TRBV7-2 and TRBJ2-3; 8 nucleotides match TRBD2. Germline V gene lookup returns CDR1 SGHTA and CDR2 FQGNSA. This CDR3 is 12 amino acids long. The part of the CDR3 DNA that was read is TGTGCCAGCAGTTTAGAGCGGGAGACG. This encodes CASSLERET. The entire CDR3 sequence reads CASSLERETQYF.

Points on this clone: With the read ending 3 residues before the CDR3 end, the germline J gene is used to fill in that end. The gene calls are TRBV20-1 and TRBJ1-6; 9 bases are shared with TRBD1. V lost 0 bases to trimming and J lost 0 bases; unmatched junction nucleotides: 15. From germline, CDR1 is DFQATT and CDR2 SNEGSKA (reference sequence). This CDR3 spans 21 amino acids. CDR3 DNA (partial): TGCAGTGCTAGAGAGGGGTGGACAGGGGACCTTATTAGCTCCTATAATTCACCC. Protein: CSAREGWTGDLISSYNSP. The whole CDR3 region reads CSAREGWTGDLISSYNSPLHF.

Notes on this clone: The read finishes 3 residues shy of the CDR3 end, and the germline J gene is used to complete it. V is TRBV5-1 and J is TRBJ2-7; D is perhaps TRBD2 (6 bases). The V gene's germline CDR1 is SGHRS and CDR2 YFSETQ. The CDR3 has 13 residues. Trimming cost V 5 bases and J 6 bases, with 15 bases left between them. The chain's CDR3 is CASRGGVLSEQYF. The CDR3 DNA, read in part, is TGCGCCAGCAGAGGCGGGGTTTTGTCCGAG.

Concerning this clone: The read ends 3 residues before the CDR3 terminus; that terminus is restored from the germline J gene. The rearrangement uses TRBV5-5 and TRBJ2-1; no definite D call. Between the trimmed V and J ends, which lost 4 bases and 9 bases, there was a span of 11 bases. Germline V lookup: CDR1 SGHKS, CDR2 YYEKEE (reference sequence). The CDR3 loop spans 12 amino acids. CDR3 residues: CASSLRVAEQFF. The sequenced part of the CDR3 DNA is TGTGCCAGCAGCCTTAGAGTTGCTGAG.

With regard to this clone: The CDR3 end lies 3 residues beyond the end of the read and is filled in from the germline J gene. The chain employs TRBV5-5 and TRBJ1-2, with D tentatively TRBD1 (6 bases). CDR1 is SGHKS, CDR2 YYEKEE, per germline (reference sequence). The V end was cut by 0 bases, the J end by 2 bases, with 11 bases between. This CDR3 contains 15 residues. The CDR3 spells CASSLGVGQNYGYTF. The sequenced CDR3 bases are TGTGCCAGCAGCTTGGGGGTCGGACAGAACTATGGC.

Notes on this clone: The read ends 3 residues before the CDR3 terminus; that terminus is restored from the germline J gene. The rearrangement joins TRBV6-2 or TRBV6-3 to TRBJ2-2; tentatively, D is TRBD1 (6 bases). The CDR3 length is 14 residues. Trimming cost V 6 bases and J 1 base, with 9 bases left between them. Germline values: CDR1 MNHEY, CDR2 SVGEGT. The CDR3 DNA, read in part, is TGTGCCAGCAGATCGGACAGGAACACCGGGGAG. Translation gives CASRSDRNTGE. Given in full, the CDR3 is CASRSDRNTGELFF.